The 30 T cell receptor beta chains below come from one sample, sequenced in a study of blood T cell repertoires in COVID-19. Profiling relied on immunoSEQ multiplex PCR, and the TCRdb table lists in-frame clones only, not all of them. The sample comprises 84,000 or so clones, around 77% of which are singletons, and less than 10% rests with the top ten. The sequenced sample consisted of peripheral blood. These TCRs come from a human donor in a cohort sampled during active COVID-19.

The J gene is TRBJ1-1, the V gene TRBV5-8; D is perhaps TRBD1 (6 bases). The germline V gene has CDR1 SGHTS and CDR2 YDEGEE. This CDR3 spans 16 amino acids. Trimming took off 2 bases at V and 4 bases at J, with 18 bases between the two ends. The CDR3 nucleotides read TGTGCCAGCAGCTTAGATAGTTTTACAGGGACCACTGAAGCTTTCTTT. Its translation: CASSLDSFTGTTEAFF.

This clone has just one count. The rearrangement joins TRBV27 to TRBJ1-6, with a tentative D call TRBD1 (5 bases). With 6 bases removed from V and 7 bases from J, the gap between germline ends came to 19 bases. The CDR3 consists of 16 residues. Germline V gene sequence: CDR1 MNHEY, CDR2 SMNVEV (reference sequence). CDR3 in amino acids: CASSKGGQGSNSPLHF. CDR3 nucleotide sequence: TGTGCCAGCAGCAAAGGAGGGCAGGGCTCAAATTCACCCCTCCACTTT.

V usage is TRBV3-1 (or the pseudogene TRBV3-2) and J usage is TRBJ1-2; 7 bases agree with TRBD1. This CDR3 spans 15 amino acids. The trim removed 5 bases at V and 8 bases at J, leaving 14 bases unmatched. Looked up from germline, CDR1 is LGHDT and CDR2 is YNNKEL (reference sequence). The CDR3: CASSFPPNRGNGYTF. The CDR3 coding sequence is TGTGCCAGCAGCTTCCCCCCGAACAGGGGAAACGGCTACACCTTC.

This clone was seen a few times. The V call is TRBV19, the J call TRBJ1-2; 7 bases fit TRBD1. The germline V gene has CDR1 LNHDA and CDR2 SQIVND (reference sequence). The CDR3 runs 16 residues. The V segment lost 6 bases and the J segment 0 bases; nucleotides outside the gene matches: 10. The DNA for the CDR3 is TGTGCCAGTAGCCCCAGGGGGGCCGGGTCTAACTATGGCTACACCTTC. Translated: CASSPRGAGSNYGYTF.

This sequence joins TRBV5-1 and TRBJ2-6; D may be TRBD2 (7 bases). CDR1 and CDR2 from the germline V gene are SGHRS and YFSETQ. The CDR3 runs to 14 residues. Trimming left V 4 bases short and J 4 bases short, with 9 bases between. Here the CDR3 reads CASSPGGGANVLTF. The CDR3 bases are TGCGCCAGCAGCCCGGGGGGCGGGGCCAACGTCCTGACTTTC.

The chain couples TRBV19 to TRBJ1-1; D may be TRBD1 (6 bases). V lost 3 bases to trimming and J lost 1 base, with 9 bases between them. The CDR3 length is 14 residues. Germline assignment: CDR1 LNHDA and CDR2 SQIVND (reference sequence). The CDR3 DNA sequence: TGTGCCAGTAGTATCACAGGGCCGAACACTGAAGCTTTCTTT. Amino acid sequence: CASSITGPNTEAFF.

This sequence joins TRBV18 and TRBJ1-1; 7 bases align to TRBD1. The CDR3 consists of 13 residues. J gave up 7 bases and V 5 bases, and 7 bases lay outside the gene matches. Germline V gene data show CDR1 as KGHSH and CDR2 as LQKENI. CDR3 protein: CASSESDRVEAFF. The CDR3 DNA reads as TGTGCCAGCTCAGAGAGCGACAGGGTTGAAGCTTTCTTT.

This chain links TRBV28 with TRBJ1-2; TRBD1 might be the D (6 bases). The germline V and J ends were trimmed by 2 bases and 10 bases, with 11 bases remaining between them. The germline gives CDR1 MDHEN, CDR2 SYDVKM. The CDR3 spans 12 residues. DNA for the CDR3: TGTGCCAGCAGTTTAAGTCAGGGGCACTACACCTTC. It specifies CASSLSQGHYTF.

This clone was seen a few times. V and J are TRBV11-2 and TRBJ2-1; 12 bases agree with TRBD2. The CDR3 sequence is 13 residues long. CDR1 and CDR2 from the germline V gene are SGHAT and FQNNGV. The junction had 1 base not matched to a gene; V was cut back by 6 bases and J by 7 bases. CDR3 sequence: CASRTSGGNEQFF. The CDR3 DNA reads as TGTGCCAGCAGGACTAGCGGGGGAAATGAGCAGTTCTTC.

The rearrangement joins TRBV21-1 to TRBJ1-5; the table's D call, TRBD1, was not checked against the DNA. TRBV21-1 counts as a pseudogene. The CDR3 extends over 17 amino acids. The CDR3 DNA follows: TGTGCCAGCAGCACCATAATACAGGGGGCGAGCAATCAGCCCCAGCATTTT. This sequence encodes CASSTIIQGASNQPQHF.

This clone was picked up a small number of times. This sequence joins TRBV6-4 and TRBJ2-1, with TRBD1 as a possible D gene (5 bases). Germline CDR1 and CDR2: MRHNA and SNTAGT. The CDR3 covers 13 residues. Trimming pared 6 bases from V and 7 bases from J, leaving 13 bases between. CDR3 sequence (DNA): TGTGCCAGCAGCGGACAAATGGGTAATGAGCAGTTCTTC. This gives the protein CASSGQMGNEQFF.

The chain has TRBV11-2 and TRBJ1-2, with D perhaps matching TRBD1 (5 bases). CDR1 and CDR2 from the germline V gene are SGHAT and FQNNGV. The CDR3 extends over 18 amino acids. Trimming took off 6 bases at V and 2 bases at J, with 25 bases between the two ends. This chain's CDR3 is CASRDPDPQWGGNYGYTF. The DNA of the CDR3 is TGTGCCAGCAGAGATCCTGACCCCCAGTGGGGGGGGAACTATGGCTACACCTTC.

J is TRBJ2-7 and V is TRBV12-2; TRBD2, the D gene given by the table, was not confirmed from the DNA. TRBV12-2 is an annotated pseudogene. The CDR3 has 12 residues. This CDR3 is CASRLGTYEQYF. Written as DNA, the CDR3 is TGTGCAAGTCGCTTAGGTACCTACGAGCAGTACTTC.

This clone was recorded once. The V and J genes are TRBV7-3 and TRBJ2-5; possibly TRBD1 for D (5 bases). This CDR3 contains 13 residues. Germline V gene sequence: CDR1 SGHTA, CDR2 FQGTGA. Trimming left V 0 bases short and J 3 bases short, with 5 bases between. Here the CDR3 DNA reads TGTGCCAGCAGCTTAACAGGGGAAGAGACCCAGTACTTC. Translated, it gives CASSLTGEETQYF.

This chain joins TRBV4-1 and TRBJ1-2; 10 nucleotides line up with TRBD1. Germline V gene data show CDR1 as MGHRA and CDR2 as YSYEKL. Trimming took 4 bases from V and 8 from J; bases not matched to a gene: 19. The CDR3 sequence is 18 residues long. The CDR3 loop reads CASSPKIAFDRGRRGYTF. As DNA, the CDR3 is TGCGCCAGCAGCCCCAAAATTGCTTTCGACAGGGGGCGGCGCGGCTACACCTTC.

This clone was recorded a few times. As DNA, the CDR3 is TGTGCCAGCAGCTTAGGGACAGGGGGTCGGAACACTGAAGCTTTCTTT. Its translation: CASSLGTGGRNTEAFF. The J gene is TRBJ1-1, the V gene TRBV7-6; 10 positions agree with TRBD1. The germline V gene has CDR1 SGHVS and CDR2 FNYEAQ. J lost 1 base, V lost 1 base, and 3 bases had no gene match. The CDR3 is 16 amino acids.

The J gene is TRBJ2-3, the V gene TRBV5-1; maybe TRBD1 (6 bases). The V end lost 0 bases, the J end lost 7 bases, and 12 bases lay between the germline ends. Per germline, CDR1 SGHRS and CDR2 YFSETQ. The CDR3 extends over 14 amino acids. The chain's CDR3 is CASSLGPGAYTQYF. CDR3 DNA sequence: TGCGCCAGCAGCTTGGGGCCAGGGGCATATACGCAGTATTTT.

The V and J genes are TRBV20-1 and TRBJ1-1; no clear D gene. The V and J ends lost 3 bases and 3 bases respectively, with 8 bases between them. The CDR3 totals 12 residues. Germline lookup yields CDR1 DFQATT and CDR2 SNEGSKA (reference sequence). In nucleotides, the CDR3 is TGCAGTGCTAGTTACGGTTACACTGAAGCTTTCTTT. Its translation: CSASYGYTEAFF.

The V call is TRBV7-8, the J call TRBJ1-4; D may be TRBD1 (5 bases). Germline values: CDR1 SGHVS, CDR2 FQNEAQ. V was clipped by 3 bases and J by 3 bases, with 17 bases between them. The CDR3 sequence is 17 residues long. As DNA, the CDR3 is TGTGCCAGCAGCTTGTCTCGAGGGGCGGGACCTAATGAAAAACTGTTTTTT. It specifies CASSLSRGAGPNEKLFF.

This clone was seen a few times. This chain uses TRBV6-6 with TRBJ1-1; maybe TRBD1 (6 bases). V was cut by 2 bases and J by 1 base, with 14 bases left in between. There are 16 residues in the CDR3. Germline V gene lookup returns CDR1 MNHNY and CDR2 SVGAGI (reference sequence). The CDR3 loop reads CASSYGGRRGNTEAFF. The CDR3 DNA follows: TGTGCCAGCAGTTACGGGGGCCGTCGGGGGAACACTGAAGCTTTCTTT.

A few counts support this clone. The gene calls are TRBV7-9 and TRBJ2-1; 11 bases fit TRBD1. V lost 7 bases and J lost 6; bases outside the gene matches: 2. Per germline, CDR1 SEHNR and CDR2 FQNEAQ (reference sequence). The CDR3 loop spans 13 amino acids. CDR3 sequence: CASTGTGGNEQFF. Written as DNA, the CDR3 is TGTGCCAGCACCGGGACAGGGGGCAATGAGCAGTTCTTC. Using reference TRBV7-9 and TRBJ2-1 for the parts outside the CDR3, the full variable domain is DTGVSQNPRHKITKRGQNVTFRCDPISEHNRLYWYRQTLGQGPEFLTYFQNEAQLEKSRLLSDRFSAERPKGSFSTLEIQRTEQGDSAMYLCASTGTGGNEQFFGPGTRLTVL.

This rearrangement joins TRBV27 to TRBJ2-7, with a weak D call TRBD1 (6 bases). The CDR3 is 14 residues long. Germline CDR1 and CDR2: MNHEY and SMNVEV (reference sequence). V was shortened by 5 bases and J by 3 bases, with 14 bases between the two germline ends. The CDR3 loop is CASSPTGQGYEQYF. The CDR3 DNA sequence: TGTGCCAGCAGTCCCACAGGGCAGGGCTACGAGCAGTACTTC.

The CDR3 bases are TGCGCCAGCAGCCTCCGGGGGACGGACGGGGAGCTGTTTTTT. Translated: CASSLRGTDGELFF. The chain couples TRBV5-1 to TRBJ2-2, with a weak D call TRBD2 (6 bases). CDR1 is SGHRS, CDR2 YFSETQ, per germline. The V gene lost 4 bases and the J gene lost 7 bases, with 14 bases spanning the gap. CDR3 length equals 14 residues.

The J gene is TRBJ2-7, the V gene TRBV18; TRBD2 agrees at 7 bases. V dropped 3 bases and J dropped 2; count of bases not matched to a gene: 7. The germline V gene encodes CDR1 KGHSH and CDR2 LQKENI. CDR3 length equals 15 residues. DNA of the CDR3: TGTGCCAGCTCACCCAGCGGGACGACCACCTACGAGCAGTACTTC. Translating gives CASSPSGTTTYEQYF.

The rearrangement uses TRBV7-2 and TRBJ2-7, with no clear D. The ends were cut back, 1 base at V and 1 base at J, with 8 bases in the middle. Germline-derived CDR1 and CDR2 are SGHTA and FQGNSA. This CDR3 has 14 residues. The CDR3 DNA reads TGTGCCAGCAGCTTAGATGCCAGTTCCTACGAGCAGTACTTC. The encoded protein is CASSLDASSYEQYF.

This chain joins TRBV6-6 and TRBJ2-6; D ambiguous. CDR3 length equals 13 residues. V was shortened by 6 bases and J by 0 bases, with 3 bases between the two germline ends. CDR1 is MNHNY and CDR2 is SVGAGI in the germline V gene (reference sequence). DNA for the CDR3: TGTGCCAGCAGCCGCTCTGGGGCCAACGTCCTGACTTTC. Translated, it gives CASSRSGANVLTF.

The chain has TRBV7-2 and TRBJ2-5; 9 positions agree with TRBD2. The length of the CDR3 is 15 residues. CDR1 is SGHTA and CDR2 is FQGNSA in the germline V gene. Losses at the gene ends were 4 bases for V and 5 bases for J; bases not matched to a gene: 8. CDR3 sequence reads: CASSSLGAGGETQYF. The CDR3 bases are TGTGCCAGCAGCTCTCTTGGTGCGGGGGGGGAGACCCAGTACTTC.

This chain joins TRBV10-3 and TRBJ1-2; D is perhaps TRBD1 (6 bases). Trimming removed 4 bases from V and 3 bases from J, with 9 bases in between. The CDR3 length is 13 residues. CDR1 ENHRY and CDR2 SYGVKD come from the germline V gene. The CDR3 loop reads CAISAGVDYGYTF. CDR3 DNA sequence: TGTGCCATCAGTGCAGGGGTTGACTATGGCTACACCTTC.

The chain recombines TRBV20-1 with TRBJ2-3; D gene ambiguous. The CDR3 extends over 11 amino acids. Trimming removed 6 bases from V and 5 bases from J, with 9 bases in between. CDR1 DFQATT and CDR2 SNEGSKA come from the germline V gene (reference sequence). CDR3 sequence: CSAELVDTQYF. For the CDR3, the DNA is TGCAGTGCCGAATTAGTAGATACGCAGTATTTT.

CDR3 in amino acids: CASSLGSGGVTEAFF. CDR3 coding DNA: TGTGCCAGCAGCTTAGGTTCTGGGGGCGTTACTGAAGCTTTCTTT. The chain combines TRBV7-9 with TRBJ1-1; possibly TRBD1 for D (6 bases). The germline CDR1 and CDR2 sequences are SEHNR and FQNEAQ (reference sequence). Between the trimmed V and J ends, which lost 1 base and 5 bases, there was a span of 14 bases. The CDR3 consists of 15 residues.